This T cell receptor beta chain originates from a study of T cell responses to AZD1222 COVID-19 vaccine. The study's findings and limits: Spike-wide coverage was observed for vaccine-associated CD4 TCRs, with dominant responses at 160-218 and 743-854. Recipients of two AZD1222 doses showed rising Spike-specific TCR breadth and depth.

This CDR3 is 14 amino acids long. The V gene's germline CDR1 is MDHEN and CDR2 SYDVKM. With 6 bases removed from V and 1 base from J, the gap between germline ends came to 10 bases. Of note for this clone: Its antigen is not known.

Libraries were prepared by immunoSEQ multiplex PCR; TCRdb keeps only in-frame clonotypes and omits some of them. The sample has under 170,000 clones, more than 85% seen once; the top ten hold 3.3%. The chain uses TRBV28 and TRBJ1-5; D remains unclear. This clonotype was sampled from an adult who received the AZD1222 COVID-19 vaccine. This sample comprised peripheral blood, obtained 28 days after the second AZD1222 dose. CDR3 sequence reads: CASRVVGSNQPQHF. The DNA of the CDR3 is TGTGCCAGCAGAGTGGTGGGGAGCAATCAGCCCCAGCATTTT.